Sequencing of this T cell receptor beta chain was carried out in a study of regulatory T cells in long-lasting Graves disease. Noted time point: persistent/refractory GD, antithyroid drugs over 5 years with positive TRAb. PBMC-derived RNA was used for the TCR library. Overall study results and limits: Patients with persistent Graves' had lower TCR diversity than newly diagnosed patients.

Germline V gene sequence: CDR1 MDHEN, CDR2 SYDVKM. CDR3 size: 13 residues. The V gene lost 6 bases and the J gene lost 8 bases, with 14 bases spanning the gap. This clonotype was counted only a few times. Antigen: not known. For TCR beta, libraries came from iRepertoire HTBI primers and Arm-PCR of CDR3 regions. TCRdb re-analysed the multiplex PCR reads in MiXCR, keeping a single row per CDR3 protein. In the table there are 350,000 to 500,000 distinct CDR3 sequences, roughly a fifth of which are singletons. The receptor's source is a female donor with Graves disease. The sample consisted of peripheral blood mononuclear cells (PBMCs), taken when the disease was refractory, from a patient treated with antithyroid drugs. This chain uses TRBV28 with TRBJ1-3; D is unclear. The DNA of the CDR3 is TGTGCCAGCAGGCCAACGTCTTTGCACACCATATATTTT. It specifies CASRPTSLHTIYF.